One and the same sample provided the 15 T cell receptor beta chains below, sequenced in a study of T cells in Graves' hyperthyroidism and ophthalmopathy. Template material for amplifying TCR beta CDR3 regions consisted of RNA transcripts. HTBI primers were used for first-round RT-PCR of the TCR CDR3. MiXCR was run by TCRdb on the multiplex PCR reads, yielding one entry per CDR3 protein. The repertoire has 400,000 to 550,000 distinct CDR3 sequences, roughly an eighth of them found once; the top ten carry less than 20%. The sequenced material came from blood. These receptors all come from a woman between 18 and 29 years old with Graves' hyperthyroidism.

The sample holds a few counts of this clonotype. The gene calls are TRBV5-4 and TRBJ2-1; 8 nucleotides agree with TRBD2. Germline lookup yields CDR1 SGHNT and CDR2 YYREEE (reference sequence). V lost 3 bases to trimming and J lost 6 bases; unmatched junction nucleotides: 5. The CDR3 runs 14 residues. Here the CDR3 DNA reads TGTGCCAGCAGCTCTAGCGGGTGGGTCAATGAGCAGTTCTTC. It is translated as CASSSSGWVNEQFF. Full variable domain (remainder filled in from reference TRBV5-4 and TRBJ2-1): ETGVTQSPTHLIKTRGQQVTLRCSSQSGHNTVSWYQQALGQGPQFIFQYYREEENGRGNFPPRFSGLQFPNYSSELNVNALELDDSALYLCASSSSGWVNEQFFGPGTRLTVL.

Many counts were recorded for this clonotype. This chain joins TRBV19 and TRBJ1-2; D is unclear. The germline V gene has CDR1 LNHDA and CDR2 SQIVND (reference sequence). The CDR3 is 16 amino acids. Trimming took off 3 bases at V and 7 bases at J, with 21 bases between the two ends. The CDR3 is CASSIHEERLGSGYTF. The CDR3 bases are TGTGCCAGTAGTATTCATGAAGAACGCCTGGGGAGTGGCTACACCTTC.

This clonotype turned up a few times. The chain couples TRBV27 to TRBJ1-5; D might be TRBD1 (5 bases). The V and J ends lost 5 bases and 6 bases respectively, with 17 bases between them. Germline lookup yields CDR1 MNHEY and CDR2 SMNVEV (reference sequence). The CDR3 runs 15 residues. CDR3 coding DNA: TGTGCCAGCAGTAGGGGACCCCCGGGTGCTCAGCCCCAGCATTTT. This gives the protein CASSRGPPGAQPQHF.

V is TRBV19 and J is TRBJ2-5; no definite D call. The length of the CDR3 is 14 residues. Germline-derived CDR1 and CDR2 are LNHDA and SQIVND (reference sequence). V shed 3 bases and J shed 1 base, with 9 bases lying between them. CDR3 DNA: TGTGCCAGTAGTATTGTGGCTAGCCAAGAGACCCAGTACTTC. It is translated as CASSIVASQETQYF.

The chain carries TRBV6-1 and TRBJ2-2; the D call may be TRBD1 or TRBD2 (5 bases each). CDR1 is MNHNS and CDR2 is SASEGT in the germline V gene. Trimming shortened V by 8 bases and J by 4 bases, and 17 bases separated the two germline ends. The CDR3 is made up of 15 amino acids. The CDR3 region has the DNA TGTGCCAGCCGGACGGGACGATACGGCACCGGGGAGCTGTTTTTT. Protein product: CASRTGRYGTGELFF.

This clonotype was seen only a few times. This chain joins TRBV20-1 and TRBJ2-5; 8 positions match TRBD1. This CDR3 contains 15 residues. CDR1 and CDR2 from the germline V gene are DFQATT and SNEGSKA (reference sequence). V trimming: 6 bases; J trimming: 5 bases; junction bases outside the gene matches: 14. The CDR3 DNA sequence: TGCAGTGCCCCTACGACAGGGGTCAGCGGGGAGACCCAGTACTTC. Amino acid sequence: CSAPTTGVSGETQYF.

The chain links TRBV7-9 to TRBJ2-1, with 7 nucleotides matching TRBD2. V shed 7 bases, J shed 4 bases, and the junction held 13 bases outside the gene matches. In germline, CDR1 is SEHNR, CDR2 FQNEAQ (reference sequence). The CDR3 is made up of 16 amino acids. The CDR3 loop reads CASIKWGGSGYNEQFF. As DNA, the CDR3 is TGTGCCAGCATCAAATGGGGGGGGAGTGGGTACAATGAGCAGTTCTTC.

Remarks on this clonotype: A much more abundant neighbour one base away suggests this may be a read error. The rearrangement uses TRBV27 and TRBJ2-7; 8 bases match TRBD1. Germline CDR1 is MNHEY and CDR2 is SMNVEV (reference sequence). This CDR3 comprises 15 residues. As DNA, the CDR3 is TGTGCCGGCAGTTCGCAGGGGGCTAATGTCTACGAGCAGTACTTC. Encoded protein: CAGSSQGANVYEQYF.

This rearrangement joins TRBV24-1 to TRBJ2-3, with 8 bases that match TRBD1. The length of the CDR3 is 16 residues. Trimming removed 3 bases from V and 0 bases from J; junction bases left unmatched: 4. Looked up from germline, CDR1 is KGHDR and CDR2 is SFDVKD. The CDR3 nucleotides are TGTGCCACCAGTGATCCCGGGACAGGTAGCACAGATACGCAGTATTTT. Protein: CATSDPGTGSTDTQYF.

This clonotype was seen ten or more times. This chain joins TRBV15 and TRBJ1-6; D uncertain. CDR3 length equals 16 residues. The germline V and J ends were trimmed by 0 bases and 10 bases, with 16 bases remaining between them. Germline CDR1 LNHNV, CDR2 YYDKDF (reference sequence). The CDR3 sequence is CATSREPPGAASPLHF. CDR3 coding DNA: TGTGCCACCAGCAGAGAACCCCCAGGAGCGGCCTCACCCCTCCACTTT.

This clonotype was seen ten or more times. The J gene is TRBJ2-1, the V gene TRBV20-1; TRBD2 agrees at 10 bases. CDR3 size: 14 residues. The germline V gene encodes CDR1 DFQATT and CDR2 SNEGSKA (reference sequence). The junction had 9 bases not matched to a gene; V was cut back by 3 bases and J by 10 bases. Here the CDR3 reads CSARGASGRWEQFF. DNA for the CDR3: TGCAGTGCTAGGGGAGCTAGCGGGAGATGGGAGCAGTTCTTC.

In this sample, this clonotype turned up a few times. CDR3 amino acids: CSARVGTGEWGLGTEAFF. CDR3 sequence (DNA): TGCAGTGCTAGAGTTGGGACAGGGGAGTGGGGTTTGGGTACTGAAGCTTTCTTT. This chain connects TRBV20-1 to TRBJ1-1; 10 nucleotides match TRBD1. The V gene end was trimmed by 1 base and the J gene end by 5 bases; junction bases not matched to a gene: 16. From germline, CDR1 is DFQATT and CDR2 SNEGSKA (reference sequence). The CDR3 has 18 amino acids.

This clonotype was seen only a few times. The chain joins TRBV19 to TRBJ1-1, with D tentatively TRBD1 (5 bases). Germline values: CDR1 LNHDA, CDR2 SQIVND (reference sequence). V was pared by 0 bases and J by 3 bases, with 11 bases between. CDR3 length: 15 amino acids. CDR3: CASSIDRGTYTEAFF. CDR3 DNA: TGTGCCAGTAGTATAGATCGGGGGACTTACACTGAAGCTTTCTTT.

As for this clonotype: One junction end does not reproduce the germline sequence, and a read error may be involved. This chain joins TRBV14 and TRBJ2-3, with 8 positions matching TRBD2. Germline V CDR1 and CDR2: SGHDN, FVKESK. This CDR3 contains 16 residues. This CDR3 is CASNQDGSGGFHTQYF. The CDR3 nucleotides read TGTGCCAGCAACCAAGATGGATCGGGAGGGTTCCATACGCAGTATTTT. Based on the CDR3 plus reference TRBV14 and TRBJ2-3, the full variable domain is EAGVTQFPSHSVIEKGQTVTLRCDPISGHDNLYWYRRVMGKEIKFLLHFVKESKQDESGMPNNRFLAERTGGTYSTLKVQPAELEDSGVYFCASNQDGSGGFHTQYFGPGTRLTVL.

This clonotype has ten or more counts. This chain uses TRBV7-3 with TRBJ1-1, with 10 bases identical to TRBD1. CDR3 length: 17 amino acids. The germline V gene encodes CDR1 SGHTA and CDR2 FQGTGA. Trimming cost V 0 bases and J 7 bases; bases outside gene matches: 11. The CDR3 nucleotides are TGTGCCAGCAGCTTAACCCCGACAGGGGGCATGGGAAATGAAGCTTTCTTT. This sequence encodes CASSLTPTGGMGNEAFF.